These 7 T cell receptor beta chains were all obtained from the same sample, sequenced in a study of blood T cell repertoires in COVID-19. Assay: immunoSEQ multiplex PCR; the TCRdb copy retains only in-frame clones and omits some. The repertoire holds roughly 190,000 clones, with around 80% as singletons. Sequencing was performed on peripheral blood. Receptor source: a woman aged 45 to 65 with acute or convalescent COVID-19.

The chain carries TRBV9 and TRBJ2-1; TRBD1 aligns across 7 bases. Per the germline V gene, CDR1 is SGDLS and CDR2 is YYNGEE. Trimming cost V 4 bases and J 10 bases; bases outside gene matches: 8. CDR3 length: 13 amino acids. The DNA of the CDR3 is TGTGCCAGCAGCACCCAGACAGGGCGCGAGCAGTTCTTC. It codes for CASSTQTGREQFF.

The J gene is TRBJ1-6, the V gene TRBV5-4; TRBD1 is a possible D gene (5 bases). From germline, CDR1 is SGHNT and CDR2 YYREEE (reference sequence). V was shortened by 3 bases and J by 5 bases, with 9 bases between the two germline ends. This CDR3 spans 14 amino acids. The DNA of the CDR3 is TGTGCCAGCAGCTCGCCAGGGCATAATTCACCCCTCCACTTT. Translating it yields CASSSPGHNSPLHF.

There are a few counts of this clone. CDR3 nucleotide sequence: TGTGCCAGTACCAACTCCCATGGGGGCTACACAGATACGCAGTATTTT. This codes for CASTNSHGGYTDTQYF. The J gene is TRBJ2-3, the V gene TRBV19; a weak D match, TRBD1 (6 bases). CDR1 and CDR2 from the germline V gene are LNHDA and SQIVND (reference sequence). This CDR3 region has 16 residues. The ends were cut back, 7 bases at V and 2 bases at J, with 19 bases in the middle. Together with reference TRBV19 and TRBJ2-3, the CDR3 gives the full variable domain: DGGITQSPKYLFRKEGQNVTLSCEQNLNHDAMYWYRQDPGQGLRLIYYSQIVNDFQKGDIAEGYSVSREKKESFPLTVTSAQKNPTAFYLCASTNSHGGYTDTQYFGPGTRLTVL.

This chain connects TRBV19 to TRBJ2-3; D might be TRBD2 (5 bases). V was cut by 5 bases and J by 0 bases, with 12 bases left in between. The CDR3 has 15 residues. From germline, CDR1 is LNHDA and CDR2 SQIVND (reference sequence). The CDR3: CASSGGDFSTDTQYF. CDR3 nucleotides: TGTGCCAGTAGTGGAGGCGATTTTAGCACAGATACGCAGTATTTT.

This chain joins TRBV19 and TRBJ2-7; no clear D gene. V was pared by 0 bases and J by 2 bases, with 11 bases between. CDR3 length: 15 residues. Germline V lookup: CDR1 LNHDA, CDR2 SQIVND (reference sequence). The CDR3 protein is CASSIEYRTAYEQYF. For the CDR3, the DNA is TGTGCCAGTAGTATAGAATACAGAACCGCCTACGAGCAGTACTTC.

On this clone: Its ends do not fully match the called genes, so a read error is possible. V gene TRBV18 combines with J gene TRBJ2-2; D perhaps matches TRBD2 (6 bases). Germline assignment: CDR1 KGHSH and CDR2 LQKENI. This CDR3 spans 17 amino acids. The CDR3 coding sequence is TGTGCCAGCTCACCAGCGAAGGGGCTAGCGAATACCGGGGAGCTGTTTTTT. It encodes CASSPAKGLANTGELFF.

J is TRBJ2-3 and V is TRBV19; 8 nucleotides match TRBD2. The CDR3 runs to 14 residues. CDR1 LNHDA and CDR2 SQIVND come from the germline V gene (reference sequence). Trimming at V came to 9 bases and at J to 6 bases, leaving 11 bases not matched to a gene. The CDR3 region has the DNA TGTGCCAGGCCGGGACTAGTGGGACGGGATACGCAGTATTTT. Translated: CARPGLVGRDTQYF.